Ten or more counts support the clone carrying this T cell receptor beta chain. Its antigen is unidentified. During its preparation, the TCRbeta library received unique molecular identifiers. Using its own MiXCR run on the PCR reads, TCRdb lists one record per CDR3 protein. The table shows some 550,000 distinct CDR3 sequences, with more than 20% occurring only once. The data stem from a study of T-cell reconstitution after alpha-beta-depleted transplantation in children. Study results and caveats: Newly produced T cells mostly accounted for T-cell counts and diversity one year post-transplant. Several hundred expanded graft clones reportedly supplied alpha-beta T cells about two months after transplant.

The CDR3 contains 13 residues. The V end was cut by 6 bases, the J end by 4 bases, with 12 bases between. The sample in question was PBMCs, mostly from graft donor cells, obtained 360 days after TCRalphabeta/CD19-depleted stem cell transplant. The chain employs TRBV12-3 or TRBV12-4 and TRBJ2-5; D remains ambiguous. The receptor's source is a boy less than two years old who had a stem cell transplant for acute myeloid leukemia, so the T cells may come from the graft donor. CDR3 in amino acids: CASSPMLGETQYF. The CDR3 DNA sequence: TGTGCCAGCAGCCCCATGCTGGGAGAGACCCAGTACTTC.